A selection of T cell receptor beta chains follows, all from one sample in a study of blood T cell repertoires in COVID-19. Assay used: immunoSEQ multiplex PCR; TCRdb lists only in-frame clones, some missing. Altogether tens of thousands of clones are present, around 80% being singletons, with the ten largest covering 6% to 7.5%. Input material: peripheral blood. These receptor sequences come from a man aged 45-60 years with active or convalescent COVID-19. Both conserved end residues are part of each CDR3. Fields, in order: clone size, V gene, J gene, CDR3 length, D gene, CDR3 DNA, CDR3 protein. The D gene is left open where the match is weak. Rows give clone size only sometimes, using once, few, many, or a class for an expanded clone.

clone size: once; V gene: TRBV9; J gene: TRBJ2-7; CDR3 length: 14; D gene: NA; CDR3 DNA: TGTGCCAGCAGCGTAGCTGGTTTTCTAGACGAGCAGTACTTC; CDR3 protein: CASSVAGFLDEQYF
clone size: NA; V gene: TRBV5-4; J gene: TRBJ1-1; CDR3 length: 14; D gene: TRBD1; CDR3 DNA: TGTGCCAGCAGGCCCCGAGGACAGGGAAATGAAGCTTTCTTT; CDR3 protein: CASRPRGQGNEAFF
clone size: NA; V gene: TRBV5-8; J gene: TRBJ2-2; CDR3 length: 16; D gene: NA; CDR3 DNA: TGTGCCAGCAGCTGGGGCTCCCGAAGTGGAACCGGGGAGCTGTTTTTT; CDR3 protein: CASSWGSRSGTGELFF
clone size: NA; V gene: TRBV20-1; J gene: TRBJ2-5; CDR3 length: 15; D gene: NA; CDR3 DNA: TGCAGTGCTAGTCACCCTTCGGACAGCCAAGAGACCCAGTACTTC; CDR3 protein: CSASHPSDSQETQYF
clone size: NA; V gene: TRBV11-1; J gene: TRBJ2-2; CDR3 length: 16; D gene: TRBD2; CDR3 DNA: TGTGCCAGCAGGTACGGATCGGGACTAGCGACCGGGGAGCTGTTTTTT; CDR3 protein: CASRYGSGLATGELFF
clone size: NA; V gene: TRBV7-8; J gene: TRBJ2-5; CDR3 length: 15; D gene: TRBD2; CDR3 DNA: TGTGCCAGCAGCTTCTACGGGGGGATTGGAGAGACCCAGTACTTC; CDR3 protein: CASSFYGGIGETQYF
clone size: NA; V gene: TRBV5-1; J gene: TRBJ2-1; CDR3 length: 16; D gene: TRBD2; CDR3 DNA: TGCGCCAGCAGCCCCCGCTCTAGCGGGGGGGCATATGAGCAGTTCTTC; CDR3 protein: CASSPRSSGGAYEQFF
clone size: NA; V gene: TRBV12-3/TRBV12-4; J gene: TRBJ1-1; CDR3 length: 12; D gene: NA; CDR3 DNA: TGTGCCAGCAGAGACAACAAGATCGAAGCTTTCTTT; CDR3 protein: CASRDNKIEAFF
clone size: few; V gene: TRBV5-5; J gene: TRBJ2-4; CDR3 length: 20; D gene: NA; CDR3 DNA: TGTGCCAGCAGCTCACCAGGACAAGCCGGGACTTACTTAGCCAAAAACATTCAGTACTTC; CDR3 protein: CASSSPGQAGTYLAKNIQYF
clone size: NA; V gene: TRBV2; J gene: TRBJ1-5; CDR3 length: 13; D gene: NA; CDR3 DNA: TGTGCCAGCAGACCCGGGTTAAATCAGCCCCAGCATTTT; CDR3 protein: CASRPGLNQPQHF
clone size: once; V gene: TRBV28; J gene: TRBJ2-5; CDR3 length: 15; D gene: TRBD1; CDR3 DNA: TGTGCCAGCAGTGGACAGGGTATGGGCCAAGAGACCCAGTACTTC; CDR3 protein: CASSGQGMGQETQYF
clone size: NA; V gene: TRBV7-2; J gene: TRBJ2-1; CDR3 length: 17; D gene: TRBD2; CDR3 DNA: TGTGCCAGCAGCTTAGCCGCTAGCGGGGGGGGGTACAATGAGCAGTTCTTC; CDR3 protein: CASSLAASGGGYNEQFF
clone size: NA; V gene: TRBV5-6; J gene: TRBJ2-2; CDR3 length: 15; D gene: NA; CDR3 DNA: TGTGCCAGCAGCTTGGTAGGGGGAAGCACCGGGGAGCTGTTTTTT; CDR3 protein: CASSLVGGSTGELFF
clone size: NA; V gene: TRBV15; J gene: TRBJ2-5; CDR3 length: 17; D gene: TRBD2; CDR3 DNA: TGTGCCACCAGCAGCGAAGGTTGGAGCGGGGGAGAAGAGACCCAGTACTTC; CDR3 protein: CATSSEGWSGGEETQYF
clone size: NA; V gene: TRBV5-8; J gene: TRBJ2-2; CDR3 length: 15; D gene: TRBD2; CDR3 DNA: TGTGCCAGCAGCTTGGCAGGACTAGCGAAAGGGGAGCTGTTTTTT; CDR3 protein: CASSLAGLAKGELFF
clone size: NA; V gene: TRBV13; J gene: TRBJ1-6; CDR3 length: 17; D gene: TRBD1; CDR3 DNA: TGTGCCAGCAGCCCGGGACAGGGTGCGTGGGTGGACTCACCCCTCCACTTT; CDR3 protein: CASSPGQGAWVDSPLHF
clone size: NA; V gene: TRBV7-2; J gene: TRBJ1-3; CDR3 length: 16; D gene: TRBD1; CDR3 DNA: TGTGCCAGCAGCTCCGGCTGGACAGGCTCTGGAAACACCATATATTTT; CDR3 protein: CASSSGWTGSGNTIYF
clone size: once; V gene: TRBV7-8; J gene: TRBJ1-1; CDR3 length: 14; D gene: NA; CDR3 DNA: TGTGCCAGCAGCTTAGGGCGGGTGAACACTGAAGCTTTTTTT; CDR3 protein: CASSLGRVNTEAFF